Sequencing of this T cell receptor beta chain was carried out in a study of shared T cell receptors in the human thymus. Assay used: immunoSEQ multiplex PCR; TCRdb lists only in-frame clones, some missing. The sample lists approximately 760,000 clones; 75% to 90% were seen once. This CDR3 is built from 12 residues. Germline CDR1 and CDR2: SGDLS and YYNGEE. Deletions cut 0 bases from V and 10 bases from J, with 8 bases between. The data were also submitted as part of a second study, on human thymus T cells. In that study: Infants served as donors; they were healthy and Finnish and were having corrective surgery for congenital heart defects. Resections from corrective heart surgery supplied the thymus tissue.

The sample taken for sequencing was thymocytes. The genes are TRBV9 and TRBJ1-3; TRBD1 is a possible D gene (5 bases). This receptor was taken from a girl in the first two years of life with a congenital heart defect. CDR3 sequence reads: CASSVVKGTIYF. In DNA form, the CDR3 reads TGTGCCAGCAGCGTAGTGAAGGGGACCATATATTTT.